This T cell receptor (beta chain) was identified during a study of blood T cell repertoires in COVID-19 (dated by TCRdb to 2020 to 2022). About the investigation overall: Collaborator samples came from the United States, Italy and Spain and covered acute and convalescent phases of COVID-19. The prospective study material was composed of cDNA or gDNA derived from T cells, B-cell-depleted T cells, or PBMCs. Subjects who had been exposed to COVID-19, were actively infected with it, or had recovered from it provided the deeply sampled blood TCRbeta repertoires that made up the dataset. The repertoires were released in a freely available public database intended as a resource for research on the immune response to SARS-CoV-2. The samples were drawn from the first 160 participants of the ongoing ImmuneRACE study and from 950 to 1,500 subjects provided by 6 global collaborators. Nearly every sample came with metadata listing a de-identified subject ID, COVID-19 status, age in years and sex. Where HLA class I and class II types were available, the types were taken from metadata supplied by the sample provider, not from assay-based typing. The full study reports these points: The quantity of clinical and demographic metadata differed by source and by participant and was supplied without curation.

On this clone itself: What antigen it recognizes has not been identified. There are no base qualities to consult, and no much larger clone falls within one base.

CDR3 length: 14 amino acids, cysteine to phenylalanine. Of the read, only the CDR3 DNA is kept; its 42 bases are in frame from base 1. The germline V gene yields MGHDK for CDR1 and SYGVNS for CDR2. V was cut back by 3 bases and J by 1 base, leaving a gap of 8 bases between them. TCRbeta CDR3 regions were amplified from genomic DNA using the immunoSEQ Assay, a bias-controlled multiplex PCR. The paper's processing steps were these. Within the assay, amplification of reference gene primers was used to estimate how many nucleated cells each sample contained. To quantify the absolute abundance of each unique TCRbeta CDR3 rearrangement, sequence reads were collapsed and filtered. For each sample, productive Simpson clonality was calculated as the square root of Simpson's diversity index across productive rearrangements. This is the immuneACCESS table as TCRdb keeps it, with only in-frame sequences that have V and J called. A part of the clones is gone; compared with another copy, unresolved V genes explain less than half, and the rest is unexplained. The D gene and trimming were derived from the DNA, and the V and J assignments and clone size from that table. The table for this sample lists tens of thousands of clones; roughly 80% of them were counted only once. The ten largest clones represent 15% to 20% of the sample.

Collaborating institutions collected whole blood in K2EDTA tubes following their own protocols. For TCRbeta analysis, collaborator samples were shipped as frozen whole blood, as isolated PBMCs, or as DNA extracted from either sample type. The sequenced sample consisted of peripheral blood. Recombination connected TRBV25-1 to TRBJ2-3; TRBD2 is a weak D gene call, 6 bases matching. The clonotype was recovered from a man in his sixties with acute or convalescent COVID-19. The nucleotide sequence is given as TGTGCCAGCAGTGAGACGGGGGGCACAGATACGCAGTATTTT. This encodes CASSETGGTDTQYF.